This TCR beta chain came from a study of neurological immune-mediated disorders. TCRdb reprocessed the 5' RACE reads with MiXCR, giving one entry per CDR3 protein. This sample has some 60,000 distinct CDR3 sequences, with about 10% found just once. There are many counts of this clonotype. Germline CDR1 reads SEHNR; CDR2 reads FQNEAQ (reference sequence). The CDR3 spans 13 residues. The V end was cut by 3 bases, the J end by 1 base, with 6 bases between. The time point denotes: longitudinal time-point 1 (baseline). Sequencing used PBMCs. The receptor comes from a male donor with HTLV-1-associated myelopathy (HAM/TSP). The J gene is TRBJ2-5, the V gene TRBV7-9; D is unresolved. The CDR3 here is CASSFPRQETQYF. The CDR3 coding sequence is TGTGCCAGCAGCTTCCCCCGCCAAGAGACCCAGTACTTC.